The 22 T cell receptor beta chains presented below share a single source sample, sequenced in a study of T cells in Graves' hyperthyroidism and ophthalmopathy (dated by TCRdb to 2018 to 2020). Libraries were prepared through multiplex PCR. The sequencing machine was an Illumina HiSeq 2000. TCR beta CDR3 regions were amplified from RNA transcripts. For the first round of RT-PCR on the TCR CDR3, the HTBI primer set was used together with the Qiagen OneStep RT-PCR kit. The public reads were reprocessed in TCRdb via fastp at Q25 and MiXCR, keeping in-frame beta chains. Every entry covers one CDR3 protein and lists the most common genes and DNA from its rows. Here the sample has hundreds of thousands of distinct CDR3 sequences; approximately 15% occur a single time. 14% of the sample comes from the top ten. The sample consisted of blood. These receptors were taken from a woman aged 18 to 35 with Graves' hyperthyroidism.

This clonotype appeared many times. This CDR3 is CASSFTSRVHEQYF. The CDR3 DNA sequence: TGTGCCAGCAGTTTCACGTCCAGGGTCCACGAGCAGTACTTC. The J gene is TRBJ2-7, the V gene TRBV27; TRBD1 might be the D (5 bases). CDR3 length: 14 amino acids. Germline loops: CDR1 MNHEY, CDR2 SMNVEV (reference sequence). V dropped 3 bases and J dropped 5 bases, with 14 bases sitting between them.

This clonotype was recorded many times. The V and J genes are TRBV18 and TRBJ1-5; possibly TRBD1 for D (6 bases). Trimming removed 1 base at V and 4 bases at J, with 11 bases between. CDR3 size: 15 residues. The V gene's germline CDR1 is KGHSH and CDR2 LQKENI. The CDR3 spells CASSPLMQGNQPQHF. DNA for the CDR3: TGTGCCAGCTCACCACTTATGCAGGGGAATCAGCCCCAGCATTTT.

This clonotype was seen at least ten times. The chain uses TRBV12-3 or TRBV12-4 and TRBJ1-1, with TRBD1 as a possible D gene (6 bases). The V gene lost 3 bases and the J gene lost 7 bases, with 21 bases spanning the gap. The CDR3 is made up of 16 amino acids. CDR3 in DNA: TGTGCCAGCAGTTTGGGCGAGAGGGGGGCAGAAGGTGAAGCTTTCTTT. It yields the protein CASSLGERGAEGEAFF.

This clonotype was counted many times. V and J are TRBV2 and TRBJ2-5, with 9 positions matching TRBD2. V gave up 4 bases and J gave up 3 bases; unmatched junction bases: 0. From germline, CDR1 is SNHLY and CDR2 FYNNEI. The CDR3 length is 13 residues. The CDR3 region has the DNA TGTGCCAGCAGTGTAGCGGGAGAAGAGACCCAGTACTTC. Protein product: CASSVAGEETQYF. Drawing the rest from reference TRBV2 and TRBJ2-5, the complete variable domain is EPEVTQTPSHQVTQMGQEVILRCVPISNHLYFYWYRQILGQKVEFLVSFYNNEISEKSEIFDDQFSVERPDGSNFTLKIRSTKLEDSAMYFCASSVAGEETQYFGPGTRLLVL.

The chain links TRBV5-5 to TRBJ1-2; TRBD1 agrees at 11 bases. V lost 3 bases and J lost 6; bases outside the gene matches: 4. CDR1 SGHKS and CDR2 YYEKEE come from the germline V gene (reference sequence). This CDR3 region has 14 residues. The CDR3 DNA follows: TGTGCCAGCAGCTCGGACAGGGGGCGCAATGGCTACACCTTC. The encoded protein is CASSSDRGRNGYTF.

The CDR3 spells CASSLDGGGSPLHF. The CDR3 coding sequence is TGCGCCAGCAGCTTGGATGGAGGAGGGTCACCCCTCCACTTT. V usage is TRBV5-1 and J usage is TRBJ1-6; D is unclear. CDR3 length equals 14 residues. Germline CDR1 reads SGHRS; CDR2 reads YFSETQ. V lost 0 bases to trimming and J lost 10 bases, with 11 bases between them.

This clonotype was counted at least ten times. The V call is TRBV2, the J call TRBJ2-5; D gene ambiguous. The CDR3 runs 12 residues. Germline lookup yields CDR1 SNHLY and CDR2 FYNNEI. With 8 bases removed from V and 5 bases from J, the gap between germline ends came to 12 bases. The CDR3 reads CASLMVGETQYF. The CDR3 region has the DNA TGTGCCAGCTTAATGGTGGGCGAGACCCAGTACTTC.

This clonotype was counted ten times or more. J is TRBJ2-1 and V is TRBV19; D gene ambiguous. The ends were cut back, 6 bases at V and 2 bases at J, with 29 bases in the middle. Germline CDR1 and CDR2: LNHDA and SQIVND (reference sequence). The CDR3 has 20 residues. CDR3 loop: CASRNSQETLWGSTYNEQFF. CDR3 sequence (DNA): TGTGCCAGTAGGAACTCCCAGGAGACACTATGGGGATCGACCTACAATGAGCAGTTCTTC.

In this sample, this clonotype turned up many times. This rearrangement joins TRBV7-6 to TRBJ2-1, with 12 bases aligning to TRBD2. The CDR3 contains 17 residues. CDR1 is SGHVS, CDR2 FNYEAQ, per germline. Trimming removed 5 bases from V and 3 bases from J; junction bases left unmatched: 8. The chain's CDR3 is CASSPRLAGVHYNEQFF. The CDR3 nucleotides are TGTGCCAGCAGCCCCCGACTAGCGGGGGTTCACTACAATGAGCAGTTCTTC.

There are a few counts of this clonotype. The chain is built from TRBV28 and TRBJ2-1; 9 bases line up with TRBD2. This CDR3 has 15 residues. With V trimmed by 4 bases and J by 7 bases, 8 bases remained unmatched. Per the germline V gene, CDR1 is MDHEN and CDR2 is SYDVKM. CDR3 in DNA: TGTGCCAGCAGTTCAGGGATTAGCGGGAGTAATGAGCAGTTCTTC. It yields the protein CASSSGISGSNEQFF. The variable domain in full, completed from reference TRBV28 and TRBJ2-1, reads DVKVTQSSRYLVKRTGEKVFLECVQDMDHENMFWYRQDPGLGLRLIYFSYDVKMKEKGDIPEGYSVSREKKERFSLILESASTNQTSMYLCASSSGISGSNEQFFGPGTRLTVL.

V is TRBV4-2 and J is TRBJ2-2; D gene uncertain. Germline V gives CDR1 LGHNA, CDR2 YNFKEQ. This CDR3 spans 17 amino acids. V dropped 4 bases and J dropped 0 bases, with 15 bases sitting between them. This chain's CDR3 is CASSRRPWDPNTGELFF. CDR3 sequence (DNA): TGTGCCAGCAGCCGGAGACCCTGGGATCCGAACACCGGGGAGCTGTTTTTT.

The chain employs TRBV2 and TRBJ1-3; 7 nucleotides align to TRBD1. The V and J ends lost 7 bases and 2 bases, in that order; junction bases with no gene match: 2. The CDR3 loop spans 13 amino acids. Germline values: CDR1 SNHLY, CDR2 FYNNEI. The DNA for the CDR3 is TGTGCCAGCAAAGGGGGCACTGGAAACACCATATATTTT. Translation: CASKGGTGNTIYF. The full variable domain, its missing parts supplied by reference TRBV2 and TRBJ1-3, is EPEVTQTPSHQVTQMGQEVILRCVPISNHLYFYWYRQILGQKVEFLVSFYNNEISEKSEIFDDQFSVERPDGSNFTLKIRSTKLEDSAMYFCASKGGTGNTIYFGEGSWLTVV.

This clonotype was detected many times. The chain is built from TRBV7-9 and TRBJ2-7; D possibly corresponds to TRBD2 (6 bases). The CDR3 runs to 14 residues. Germline values: CDR1 SEHNR, CDR2 FQNEAQ (reference sequence). The V and J ends lost 3 bases and 3 bases respectively, with 12 bases between them. The CDR3 is CASSLGGPVYEQYF. CDR3 coding DNA: TGTGCCAGCAGCTTGGGGGGTCCGGTCTACGAGCAGTACTTC.

About this clonotype itself: It may be a read error: a sequence one base away is much more abundant. The chain couples TRBV3-2 to TRBJ2-1. TRBV3-2 is deemed a pseudogene. This CDR3 has 16 amino acids. DNA of the CDR3: TGTGCCAGCAGCCCCTACTACTCTACAAGGACGGATGAGCAGTTCTTC. This codes for CASSPYYSTRTDEQFF.

Ten or more counts support this clonotype. The V call is TRBV29-1, the J call TRBJ1-1, with a weak D call TRBD1 (5 bases). This CDR3 is built from 15 residues. From germline, CDR1 is SQVTM and CDR2 ANQGSEA. V gave up 2 bases and J gave up 1 base, with 14 bases separating them. The CDR3, as DNA: TGCAGCGTTGAATCCCCCACCAGGGCGAACACTGAAGCTTTCTTT. As protein: CSVESPTRANTEAFF.

In its sample, this clonotype was seen many times. This chain connects TRBV28 to TRBJ2-5, with D possibly TRBD2 on 6 matching bases. The germline V gene encodes CDR1 MDHEN and CDR2 SYDVKM. The ends were cut back, 7 bases at V and 5 bases at J, with 20 bases in the middle. CDR3 size: 15 residues. CDR3 region: CASNTLWGVSETQYF. As DNA, the CDR3 is TGTGCCAGCAACACACTTTGGGGGGTTTCGGAGACCCAGTACTTC.

This clonotype has at least ten counts. This chain uses TRBV7-8 with TRBJ2-7; D unresolved. V lost 1 base, J lost 6 bases, and 13 bases lay in between. The CDR3 contains 14 residues. Per the germline V gene, CDR1 is SGHVS and CDR2 is FQNEAQ. The CDR3 DNA is TGTGCCAGCAGCTTAGTTCTGACGTGGGGCGAGCAGTACTTC. Its translation: CASSLVLTWGEQYF.

As to this clonotype: Given a much more abundant clone one base away, this may be a read error. V gene TRBV7-9 combines with J gene TRBJ2-1; D uncertain. Trimming cost V 5 bases and J 0 bases, with 11 bases left between them. CDR3 length: 15 amino acids. CDR1 and CDR2 (germline): SEHNR, FQNEAQ (reference sequence). The CDR3 region has the DNA TGTGCCAGCAGCCGGTCGGACCTCTCCTACAATGAGCAGTTCTTC. As protein: CASSRSDLSYNEQFF.

This clonotype was detected many times. The chain combines TRBV20-1 with TRBJ2-1, with D perhaps TRBD1 or TRBD2 (6 bases each). V dropped 5 bases and J dropped 6 bases, with 17 bases sitting between them. This CDR3 has 14 residues. Germline V gene lookup returns CDR1 DFQATT and CDR2 SNEGSKA (reference sequence). CDR3 sequence (DNA): TGCAGTGCTGGCGCGGGAAAGGGGGTCAATGAGCAGTTCTTC. Its protein product is CSAGAGKGVNEQFF.

This chain joins TRBV4-2 and TRBJ2-6, with D perhaps TRBD2 (7 bases). Between the trimmed V and J ends, which lost 0 bases and 4 bases, there was a span of 16 bases. The CDR3 runs to 18 residues. Germline loops: CDR1 LGHNA, CDR2 YNFKEQ. The CDR3, as DNA: TGTGCCAGCAGCCAAGATCTTAAGGGGGGGTTCGGGGCCAACGTCCTGACTTTC. Amino acid sequence: CASSQDLKGGFGANVLTF.

This clonotype was picked up a small number of times. The junction departs from germline at one end; a sequencing error may be responsible. The chain joins TRBV11-2 to TRBJ2-1; 7 bases line up with TRBD2. The CDR3 consists of 15 residues. Germline CDR1 reads SGHAT; CDR2 reads FQNNGV. CDR3 sequence (DNA): TGTGCCAGCAGCTTATCTAGCGGAGCTTACAGTGAGCAGTTCTTC. Amino acid sequence: CASSLSSGAYSEQFF.

Ten or more counts support this clonotype. The rearrangement links TRBV11-1 to TRBJ2-7; weak D call: TRBD2 (5 bases). This CDR3 is built from 15 residues. Deletions cut 1 base from V and 3 bases from J, with 13 bases between. The germline CDR1 and CDR2 sequences are SGHAT and FQDESV (reference sequence). CDR3 loop: CASSLGVAGGYEQYF. For the CDR3, the DNA is TGTGCCAGCAGCTTAGGCGTTGCAGGAGGCTACGAGCAGTACTTC.